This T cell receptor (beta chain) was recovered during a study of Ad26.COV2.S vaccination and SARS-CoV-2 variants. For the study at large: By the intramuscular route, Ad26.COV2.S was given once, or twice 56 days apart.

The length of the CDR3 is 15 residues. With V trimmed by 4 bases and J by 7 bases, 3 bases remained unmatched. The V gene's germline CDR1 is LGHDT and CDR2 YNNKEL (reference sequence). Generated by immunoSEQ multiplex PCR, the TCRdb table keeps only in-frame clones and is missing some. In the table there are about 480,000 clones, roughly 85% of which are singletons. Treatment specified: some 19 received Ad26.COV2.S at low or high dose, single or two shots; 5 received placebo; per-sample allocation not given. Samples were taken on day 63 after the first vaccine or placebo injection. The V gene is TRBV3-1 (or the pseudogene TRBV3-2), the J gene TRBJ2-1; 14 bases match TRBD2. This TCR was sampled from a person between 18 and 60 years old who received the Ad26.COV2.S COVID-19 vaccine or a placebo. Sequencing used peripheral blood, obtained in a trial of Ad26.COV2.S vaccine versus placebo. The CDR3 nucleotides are TGTGCCAGCAGCCTAGGGACTAGCGGGGGAAATGAGCAGTTCTTC. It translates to CASSLGTSGGNEQFF.